A selection of T cell receptor beta chains follows, all from one sample in a study of blood T cell repertoires in COVID-19. Measured with immunoSEQ multiplex PCR; TCRdb has only the in-frame clones, and not every one. The sample has around 250,000 clones, roughly 90% seen once. Sequenced: PBMCs or T cells enriched from blood (not recorded which). The receptors were sampled from a woman aged 25 to 45 who had recovered from COVID-19. Each CDR3 is given with its conserved first and last residue. A D gene is named only where the DNA matches it firmly. A row's size may be missing; if present it is once, few, many or a size class.

TRBV5-6	-	-	TRBJ2-1	TGTGCCAGCAGCTTAGGGACTGAGTGGTACAATGAGCAGTTCTTC	CASSLGTEWYNEQFF
TRBV28	once	-	TRBJ1-1	TGTGCCACCGGGAAGGGGAACACTGAAGCTTTCTTT	CATGKGNTEAFF
TRBV28	-	-	TRBJ2-1	TGTGCCAGCAGGCCCCCCCGTAGCGGTGCCTACAATGAGCAGTTCTTC	CASRPPRSGAYNEQFF
TRBV10-3	-	-	TRBJ2-7	TGTGCCATCAGTGAATCGAGTAGCGAGCAGTACTTC	CAISESSSEQYF
TRBV3-1/TRBV3-2	-	-	TRBJ2-1	TGTGCCAGCAGCTTCCGGACTCTGACGTCCTACAATGAGCAGTTCTTC	CASSFRTLTSYNEQFF
TRBV7-2	-	-	TRBJ2-1	TGTGCCAGCAGCTTATCTGTCCAGAAAAATGAGCAGTTCTTC	CASSLSVQKNEQFF
TRBV27	-	TRBD1	TRBJ1-2	TGTGCCAGCAGTTTAGGGGGACAGGGATATCGCTACACCTTC	CASSLGGQGYRYTF
TRBV3-1/TRBV3-2	-	-	TRBJ1-2	TGTGCCAGCAGCCAAGTTCCCGTCTATGGCTACACCTTC	CASSQVPVYGYTF
TRBV7-9	-	-	TRBJ1-1	TGTGCCAGCAGCCCGCGGGGCAGGGCGCCGAACACTGAAGCTTTCTTT	CASSPRGRAPNTEAFF
TRBV25-1	-	TRBD1	TRBJ1-4	TGTGCCAGCAGTACATTAGGGACAGCAACTAATGAAAAACTGTTTTTT	CASSTLGTATNEKLFF
TRBV5-1	-	TRBD2	TRBJ2-7	TGCGCCAGCAGCTTGGCCCAGCGCGGGGGCTACGAGCAGTACTTC	CASSLAQRGGYEQYF
TRBV12-3/TRBV12-4	once	-	TRBJ2-1	TGTGCCAGCAGTTTGCGGGCGAGGCAGTTCTTC	CASSLRARQFF
TRBV3-1/TRBV3-2	-	-	TRBJ2-7	TGTGCCAGCAGAGCTCCCGGGTACGAGCAGTACTTC	CASRAPGYEQYF
TRBV29-1	-	-	TRBJ1-2	TGCAGCGTTGAAAGAAGGGGTATTTACTATGGCTACACCTTC	CSVERRGIYYGYTF
TRBV27	-	TRBD1	TRBJ2-7	TGTGCCAGCAGTCCCACTGGACAGGGGAACTACGAGCAGTACTTC	CASSPTGQGNYEQYF
TRBV25-1	-	TRBD1	TRBJ2-2	TGTGCCAGCAGTCAGCCTAGGGCAGGGGGCACCGGGGAGCTGTTTTTT	CASSQPRAGGTGELFF
TRBV5-4	few	-	TRBJ2-7	TGTGCCAGCAGCTTAATAGGAGGGAACTCCTACGAGCAGTACTTC	CASSLIGGNSYEQYF
TRBV18	-	-	TRBJ1-2	TGTGCCAGCTCACCTAACAAGGACACCGGCGGCTACACCTTC	CASSPNKDTGGYTF
TRBV28	-	TRBD1	TRBJ1-4	TGTGCCAGCAGTCAGACGTACGGGACAGGGGAAGAAAAACTGTTTTTT	CASSQTYGTGEEKLFF
TRBV28	-	TRBD2	TRBJ2-7	TGTGCCAGCAGCGACATTAGCGGGCGCTCCTACGAGCAGTACTTC	CASSDISGRSYEQYF
TRBV28	-	-	TRBJ1-3	TGTGCCAGCAGTCAGGGAACTGGAAACACCATATATTTT	CASSQGTGNTIYF
TRBV19	-	-	TRBJ2-7	TGTGCCAGTAGACCGGTGGGCGGGAATCTGGCGGGGGAGCAGTACTTC	CASRPVGGNLAGEQYF
TRBV7-3	-	-	TRBJ2-3	TGTGCCAGCAGCTTCTCGAGTCTTAGCACAGATACGCAGTATTTT	CASSFSSLSTDTQYF
TRBV29-1	-	-	TRBJ1-2	TGCAGCGTTGAACAGAACTATGGCTACACCTTC	CSVEQNYGYTF
TRBV28	-	-	TRBJ1-2	TGTGCCAGCAGTCCCCGCCTGAGGGTCAACTATGGCTACACCTTC	CASSPRLRVNYGYTF
TRBV6-5	-	TRBD1	TRBJ1-2	TGTGCCAGCAGCAGGGACAGCCATGGCTACACCTTC	CASSRDSHGYTF
TRBV19	-	-	TRBJ1-2	TGTGCCAGTATAGTGGGACACCAAATTCATGGCTATGGCTACACCTTC	CASIVGHQIHGYGYTF
TRBV29-1	-	-	TRBJ1-2	TGCAGCGTTGAGCAGGGAAATAGTTATGGCTACACCTTC	CSVEQGNSYGYTF
TRBV27	few	-	TRBJ1-1	TGTGCCAGCAGTTTGGGCAGACTGAACACTGAAGCTTTCTTT	CASSLGRLNTEAFF
TRBV7-6	-	-	TRBJ2-1	TGTGCCAGCAGCTCCCTGGACTTCAGCTCCTACAATGAGCAGTTCTTC	CASSSLDFSSYNEQFF
TRBV3-1/TRBV3-2	-	-	TRBJ2-3	TGTGCCAGCCGACTACACACAGATACGCAGTATTTT	CASRLHTDTQYF
TRBV3-1/TRBV3-2	-	-	TRBJ2-6	TGTGCCAGCAGCCAAGACTACCCGCGGGCAGGGGGGACCAACGTCCTGACTTTC	CASSQDYPRAGGTNVLTF
TRBV11-3	-	TRBD2	TRBJ2-5	TGTGCCAGCAGCTCAGTAGCGGGAGGGGAGACCCAGTACTTC	CASSSVAGGETQYF
TRBV7-8	-	-	TRBJ2-7	TGTGCCAGCAGCTTAGCCACCACGGAGGAGCAGTACTTC	CASSLATTEEQYF
TRBV24-1	-	-	TRBJ2-2	TGTGCCACCAGTGATTTTCAGGTCAACACCGGGGAGCTGTTTTTT	CATSDFQVNTGELFF
TRBV20-1	-	TRBD1	TRBJ1-3	TGCAGTGCTAGTGGACAGGGACACGAAAACACCATATATTTT	CSASGQGHENTIYF
TRBV6-2/TRBV6-3	-	-	TRBJ2-7	TGTGCCAGCAGCCCCAACTTGAGCTCCTACGAGCAGTACTTC	CASSPNLSSYEQYF
TRBV6-2/TRBV6-3	-	-	TRBJ2-7	TGTGCCAGCAGTCCCCAGGCCTACGAGCAGTACTTC	CASSPQAYEQYF
TRBV9	-	-	TRBJ1-3	TGTGCCAGCAGCATTCTCGACAGGCATCACTCTGGAAACACCATATATTTT	CASSILDRHHSGNTIYF
TRBV5-6	-	TRBD1	TRBJ1-2	TGTGCCAGCAACCTCGGGACAGGGGGATTTTATGGCTACACCTTC	CASNLGTGGFYGYTF
TRBV5-5	-	TRBD1	TRBJ1-2	TGTGCCAGCAGTCTCCTTCAGGACAGGGAGGGTATCTATGGCTACACCTTC	CASSLLQDREGIYGYTF
TRBV2	-	-	TRBJ1-5	TGTGCCAGCAGTGAGGAGGGTAGCAATCAGCCCCAGCATTTT	CASSEEGSNQPQHF
TRBV28	-	TRBD1	TRBJ1-2	TGTGCCAGCAGACCGGACAGGGGCCGGGGCTACACCTTC	CASRPDRGRGYTF
TRBV5-6	-	TRBD1	TRBJ2-1	TGTGCCAGCAGCATAACCCTGACAGGGAACAATGAGCAGTTCTTC	CASSITLTGNNEQFF
TRBV28	-	-	TRBJ1-1	TGTGCCAGCAGCGGTGGCGGGAGAACTGAAGCTTTCTTT	CASSGGGRTEAFF
TRBV23-1	-	TRBD1	TRBJ1-5	TGCGCCAGCAGTATAAGGACAGGGGGCGAGCCCCAGCATTTT	CASSIRTGGEPQHF
TRBV5-1	-	TRBD1	TRBJ2-7	TGCGCCAGCAGCTCCCCCGGGACAGGGGGCTACGAGCAGTACTTC	CASSSPGTGGYEQYF
TRBV11-2	-	TRBD1	TRBJ1-1	TGTGCCAGCAGCTTTTCAGGGGGGAACACTGAAGCTTTCTTT	CASSFSGGNTEAFF
TRBV4-1	-	TRBD1	TRBJ2-4	TGCGCCAGCAGCCATGGACAGGGGACGGTTGGGGACATTCAGTACTTC	CASSHGQGTVGDIQYF
TRBV5-5	-	TRBD2	TRBJ2-3	TGTGCCAGCAGCCTAGGACTAGCGGGAGTGTCAGATACGCAGTATTTT	CASSLGLAGVSDTQYF
TRBV18	-	TRBD2	TRBJ2-1	TGTGCCAGCTCACAGCGAACTAGCGGGGGCTTACATAATGAGCAGTTCTTC	CASSQRTSGGLHNEQFF
TRBV18	-	TRBD1	TRBJ1-2	TGTGCCAGCGCCTCCGGGACAGGGAACGGCTACACCTTC	CASASGTGNGYTF
TRBV19	-	TRBD1	TRBJ2-7	TGTGCCAGTCAATCGCCTGGACAGGGCTCCTACGAGCAGTACTTC	CASQSPGQGSYEQYF
TRBV28	-	TRBD1	TRBJ2-4	TGTGCCAGCAGTCCGACAGGGTTTGGCATTCAGTACTTC	CASSPTGFGIQYF
TRBV28	-	TRBD1	TRBJ2-4	TGTGCCAGCAGTTTATCCTGGACAGGGTTGTCCAAAAACATTCAGTACTTC	CASSLSWTGLSKNIQYF
TRBV7-6	-	-	TRBJ1-1	TGTGCCAGCAGCTTAGGCCACTCGGTCCTCCCCCCTGAAGCTTTCTTT	CASSLGHSVLPPEAFF
TRBV27	-	-	TRBJ1-5	TGTGCCAGCAGCGTCGACAGAACATATCAGCCCCAGCATTTT	CASSVDRTYQPQHF
TRBV27	-	-	TRBJ2-1	TGTGCCAGCAGTAACCGGGAGAAACACAATGAGCAGTTCTTC	CASSNREKHNEQFF
TRBV4-2	-	TRBD1	TRBJ2-7	TGTGCCAGCAGCCAAGCTGGGGACAGCTCCTACGAGCAGTACTTC	CASSQAGDSSYEQYF